This T cell receptor beta chain was found in a study of Ad26.COV2.S vaccination and SARS-CoV-2 variants. In the study overall: Recipients of Ad26.COV2.S got it intramuscularly, once or twice 56 days apart. Study-level findings and limits: Comparable non-spike TCR breadth was observed in vaccine and placebo recipients. Substantial response breadth was reportedly seen for spike-specific CD8+ and CD4+ T cells after vaccination.

The CDR3 is 14 residues long. Germline CDR1 is LGHDT and CDR2 is YNNKEL (reference sequence). V shed 1 base and J shed 10 bases, with 15 bases lying between them. About this clone: Its antigen is as yet unknown.

As to treatment: around 19 received Ad26.COV2.S at low or high dose, single or two shots; roughly 5 received placebo; per-sample allocation not given. Samples came from day 63 after the first vaccine or placebo injection. This person who donated was an adult of 18-55 years in Boston. Using immunoSEQ multiplex PCR, the repertoire was profiled, and TCRdb retains in-frame clones only, with some absent. The top ten clones hold under 2% of a sample with 350,000 to 450,000 clones, over 75% of them seen once. The V and J genes are TRBV3-1 (or the pseudogene TRBV3-2) and TRBJ2-3, with D possibly TRBD2 on 7 matching bases. The material sequenced was peripheral blood, taken in a trial of Ad26.COV2.S vaccine versus placebo. This receptor was identified in a person between 18 and 60 years old who received the Ad26.COV2.S COVID-19 vaccine or a placebo. The CDR3 protein is CASSQAEGGLPQYF. The CDR3 coding sequence is TGTGCCAGCAGCCAAGCGGAGGGGGGGCTCCCGCAGTATTTT.